Listed below are T cell receptor beta chains from one sample, sequenced in a study of cytomegalovirus exposure and HLA in healthy donors. TCRdb keeps only in-frame clones here, not all; method: immunoSEQ multiplex PCR. The sample has roughly 140,000 clones, around 83% seen once; the top ten hold 2% to 2.5%. The sequencing input was PBMCs. These receptors were collected from a young woman in good health and CMV-seronegative. The CDR3 runs from the conserved cysteine through the conserved F or W. The D gene is left open where the match is weak. The size of a clone is reported for some rows only, either as once, few or many, or as a class for expanded clones.

V: TRBV11-3; D: -; size: -; J: TRBJ2-2; CDR3: CASSLGRVTGELFF; DNA: TGTGCCAGCAGTTTAGGGCGGGTCACCGGGGAGCTGTTTTTT
V: TRBV6-5; D: -; size: -; J: TRBJ2-1; CDR3: CASSYWGDEQFF; DNA: TGTGCCAGCAGTTACTGGGGGGATGAGCAGTTCTTC
V: TRBV7-2; D: -; size: -; J: TRBJ1-1; CDR3: CASSAQGPYVNTEAFF; DNA: TGTGCCAGCAGCGCGCAGGGCCCTTACGTGAACACTGAAGCTTTCTTT
V: TRBV5-1; D: TRBD1; size: -; J: TRBJ1-2; CDR3: CASSRTGNYGYTF; DNA: TGCGCCAGCAGCCGGACAGGGAACTATGGCTACACCTTC
V: TRBV7-9; D: -; size: -; J: TRBJ2-1; CDR3: CSSTRIRRDGEQFF; DNA: TGTTCCAGCACGCGGATTCGGAGAGACGGTGAGCAGTTCTTC
V: TRBV28; D: TRBD2; size: -; J: TRBJ2-7; CDR3: CASSLAGDSYEQYF; DNA: TGTGCCAGCAGTTTGGCGGGAGATAGCTACGAGCAGTACTTC
V: TRBV14; D: -; size: -; J: TRBJ1-3; CDR3: CASSQARNTIYF; DNA: TGTGCCAGCAGCCAAGCTCGAAACACCATATATTTT
V: TRBV14; D: -; size: -; J: TRBJ1-6; CDR3: CASSQHSGNPKSPLHF; DNA: TGTGCCAGCAGCCAACATTCGGGAAATCCTAAGTCACCCCTCCACTTT
V: TRBV27; D: TRBD1; size: -; J: TRBJ1-1; CDR3: CASFDRDRVTEAFF; DNA: TGTGCCAGCTTCGACCGGGACAGGGTCACTGAAGCTTTCTTT
V: TRBV7-9; D: TRBD1; size: -; J: TRBJ2-7; CDR3: CASSSDRGYEQYF; DNA: TGTGCCAGCAGCTCGGACAGGGGCTACGAGCAGTACTTC
V: TRBV6-1; D: -; size: once; J: TRBJ2-7; CDR3: CASSSYHGGYEQYF; DNA: TGTGCCAGCAGTTCCTACCACGGGGGCTACGAGCAGTACTTC
V: TRBV7-8; D: -; size: -; J: TRBJ2-7; CDR3: CASSLETGSAYEQYF; DNA: TGTGCCAGCAGCTTGGAGACCGGGAGCGCCTACGAGCAGTACTTC
V: TRBV27; D: TRBD2; size: -; J: TRBJ2-3; CDR3: CASSFGGGGWSTDTQYF; DNA: TGTGCCAGCAGTTTCGGCGGGGGGGGGTGGAGCACAGATACGCAGTATTTT
V: TRBV12-5; D: TRBD2; size: -; J: TRBJ2-3; CDR3: CASGLSGGGTDTQYF; DNA: TGTGCTAGTGGTCTTAGCGGGGGCGGCACAGATACGCAGTATTTT
V: TRBV9; D: TRBD1; size: -; J: TRBJ2-5; CDR3: CASSVAAGGLETQYF; DNA: TGTGCCAGCAGCGTAGCGGCAGGGGGCTTAGAGACCCAGTACTTC
V: TRBV27; D: TRBD1; size: -; J: TRBJ2-7; CDR3: CASSLGQGPIYEQYF; DNA: TGTGCCAGCAGTCTAGGACAGGGCCCAATCTACGAGCAGTACTTC
V: TRBV18; D: TRBD1; size: -; J: TRBJ1-2; CDR3: CASLKDRTYGYTF; DNA: TGTGCCAGCTTAAAGGACAGGACCTATGGCTACACCTTC
V: TRBV7-2; D: TRBD2; size: -; J: TRBJ2-7; CDR3: CASSYRTSGSYEQYF; DNA: TGTGCCAGCAGCTACCGGACTAGCGGCTCCTACGAGCAGTACTTC
V: TRBV10-3; D: TRBD1; size: -; J: TRBJ1-3; CDR3: CAAGGPRASSSSGNTIYF; DNA: TGTGCCGCAGGGGGGCCCAGGGCGTCCTCCAGCTCTGGAAACACCATATATTTT
V: TRBV4-1; D: TRBD1; size: -; J: TRBJ2-1; CDR3: CASSLTDRGEQFF; DNA: TGCGCCAGCAGCCTAACCGACAGGGGTGAGCAGTTCTTC
V: TRBV29-1; D: TRBD1; size: -; J: TRBJ1-4; CDR3: CSVAKLPQGADNEKLFF; DNA: TGCAGCGTCGCTAAATTGCCACAGGGGGCGGATAATGAAAAACTGTTTTTT
V: TRBV5-4; D: TRBD1; size: few; J: TRBJ2-7; CDR3: CASSIDRDGEQYF; DNA: TGTGCCAGCAGCATCGACAGGGACGGCGAGCAGTACTTC